This T cell receptor (beta chain) was profiled in a study of T cell responses to AZD1222 COVID-19 vaccine. Study context: Investigators merged groups given second doses at roughly 4 or roughly 12 weeks.

TCRdb's copy holds only in-frame clones and misses some; the assay was immunoSEQ multiplex PCR. The sample lists some 150,000 clones, 70% to 90% occurring once. V was clipped by 6 bases and J by 1 base, with 15 bases between them. Germline CDR1 and CDR2: SQVTM and ANQGSEA. This CDR3 is 14 amino acids long. The study, taken as a whole, reports: Among vaccine-associated CD4 TCRs, coverage spanned spike, with dominance at 160-218 and 743-854.

Notes on this clone: Its specificity is not known.

The chain couples TRBV29-1 to TRBJ1-2; tentatively, D is TRBD1 (5 bases). This TCR came from an adult in good health. The sample was peripheral blood, taken on day 0 of AZD1222 vaccination. The CDR3 nucleotides are TGCAGCGTCGCGCTCCGGGACGATAACTATGGCTACACCTTC. This translates into CSVALRDDNYGYTF.